The 23 T cell receptor beta chains listed next were all sequenced from one sample in a study of control samples from healthy donors and cancer patients. The repertoire was sequenced with immunoSEQ multiplex PCR; TCRdb's copy has only in-frame clones and lacks some. The data hold tens of thousands of clones, with about 89% observed a single time. Material for sequencing was blood. These receptors originate from a woman aged 55-69 years in good health.

The chain employs TRBV6-5 and TRBJ2-5; D is possibly TRBD2 (7 bases). From germline, CDR1 is MNHEY and CDR2 SVGAGI. The CDR3 is made up of 16 amino acids. V dropped 3 bases and J dropped 2 bases, with 16 bases sitting between them. CDR3 loop: CASSYPRGATQETQYF. The CDR3 region has the DNA TGTGCCAGCAGTTATCCCCGGGGGGCCACTCAAGAGACCCAGTACTTC.

In its sample, this clone was seen once. The chain employs TRBV6-5 and TRBJ1-6; 10 positions match TRBD1. The CDR3 spans 14 residues. Germline CDR1 and CDR2: MNHEY and SVGAGI. Trimming at V came to 2 bases and at J to 10 bases, leaving 2 bases not matched to a gene. Written as DNA, the CDR3 is TGTGCCAGCAGTTACGGGACAGGGGTCTCACCCCTCCACTTT. This codes for CASSYGTGVSPLHF.

The chain recombines TRBV5-1 with TRBJ1-2; perhaps TRBD1 as D (6 bases). Trimming shortened V by 0 bases and J by 6 bases, and 15 bases separated the two germline ends. The CDR3 extends over 15 amino acids. The germline gives CDR1 SGHRS, CDR2 YFSETQ. The CDR3, as DNA: TGCGCCAGCAGCTTGGTAGCAACAGGGAGTAATGGCTACACCTTC. Its protein product is CASSLVATGSNGYTF.

The gene calls are TRBV5-4 and TRBJ2-2; D perhaps matches TRBD2 (5 bases). Germline V gene lookup returns CDR1 SGHNT and CDR2 YYREEE (reference sequence). The CDR3 spans 15 residues. Trimming removed 0 bases from V and 6 bases from J, with 12 bases in between. In DNA form, the CDR3 reads TGTGCCAGCAGCTTGGCCGATGAGGGTTCCGGGGAGCTGTTTTTT. Amino acid sequence: CASSLADEGSGELFF.

The chain is built from TRBV19 and TRBJ2-7; tentatively, D is TRBD1 or TRBD2 (5 bases each). Trimming pared 11 bases from V and 0 bases from J, leaving 14 bases between. The CDR3 totals 13 residues. Per germline, CDR1 LNHDA and CDR2 SQIVND (reference sequence). CDR3 loop: CASSGTGSYEQYF. CDR3 DNA: TGTGCCTCCTCGGGGACGGGCTCCTACGAGCAGTACTTC.

This chain uses TRBV19 with TRBJ2-5; maybe TRBD1 (6 bases). V was pared by 4 bases and J by 5 bases, with 17 bases between. Germline values: CDR1 LNHDA, CDR2 SQIVND (reference sequence). The CDR3 length is 15 residues. The CDR3 sequence is CASSKHRASGETQYF. The CDR3 DNA reads TGTGCCAGTAGTAAGCACAGGGCGTCGGGGGAGACCCAGTACTTC.

The chain uses TRBV5-8 and TRBJ2-3, with 14 bases identical to TRBD2. The germline CDR1 and CDR2 sequences are SGHTS and YDEGEE. The ends lost 4 bases at V and 5 bases at J; junction bases unmatched: 9. The CDR3 has 17 residues. CDR3 in DNA: TGTGCCAGCAGCAGACTAGCGGGGGGGCCTAGGGGAGATACGCAGTATTTT. Encoded protein: CASSRLAGGPRGDTQYF.

This chain uses TRBV5-6 with TRBJ2-7; D call uncertain. Germline V gene data show CDR1 as SGHDT and CDR2 as YYEEEE. This CDR3 comprises 14 residues. Trimming removed 1 base at V and 7 bases at J, with 15 bases between. The CDR3 loop is CASSLWAGLLEQYF. CDR3 DNA sequence: TGTGCCAGCAGCTTGTGGGCAGGTTTATTAGAGCAGTACTTC.

V gene TRBV6-5 combines with J gene TRBJ2-3; unclear D gene. The V end was cut by 5 bases, the J end by 1 base, with 4 bases between. The CDR3 sequence is 12 residues long. Germline CDR1 and CDR2: MNHEY and SVGAGI. CDR3 in amino acids: CASSRRTDTQYF. The CDR3 DNA follows: TGTGCCAGCAGTAGACGCACAGATACGCAGTATTTT.

The chain combines TRBV5-1 with TRBJ2-3, with D possibly matching TRBD1 (6 bases). Germline assignment: CDR1 SGHRS and CDR2 YFSETQ. V was pared by 0 bases and J by 6 bases, with 23 bases between. The CDR3 covers 18 residues. DNA for the CDR3: TGCGCCAGCAGCTTGGCCGGGGTTGGCGTCCCAGGGGCTGATACGCAGTATTTT. This sequence encodes CASSLAGVGVPGADTQYF. Using reference TRBV5-1 and TRBJ2-3 for the parts outside the CDR3, the full variable domain is KAGVTQTPRYLIKTRGQQVTLSCSPISGHRSVSWYQQTPGQGLQFLFEYFSETQRNKGNFPGRFSGRQFSNSRSEMNVSTLELGDSALYLCASSLAGVGVPGADTQYFGPGTRLTVL.

The chain is built from TRBV13 and TRBJ2-5; 15 positions agree with TRBD2. The CDR3 has 18 amino acids. Germline-derived CDR1 and CDR2 are PRHDT and FYEKMQ (reference sequence). V gave up 1 base and J gave up 5 bases; unmatched junction bases: 8. The CDR3, as DNA: TGTGCCAGCAGCTTAGAGTCAGGGACTAGCGGGAGGAGGGAGACCCAGTACTTC. Its protein is CASSLESGTSGRRETQYF.

The rearrangement uses TRBV7-2 and TRBJ2-5; D call uncertain. CDR3 length: 13 residues. Trimming took off 3 bases at V and 5 bases at J, with 10 bases between the two ends. CDR1 is SGHTA, CDR2 FQGNSA, per germline. The CDR3 coding sequence is TGTGCCAGCAGCTTCCCCAATGAGGAGACCCAGTACTTC. As protein: CASSFPNEETQYF.

The chain carries TRBV7-3 and TRBJ2-3; 8 nucleotides line up with TRBD2. Germline assignment: CDR1 SGHTA and CDR2 FQGTGA. The junction had 2 bases not matched to a gene; V was cut back by 2 bases and J by 1 base. This CDR3 is built from 15 residues. This CDR3 is CASSLPTSGTDTQYF. The CDR3 coding sequence is TGTGCCAGCAGCTTACCGACTAGCGGCACAGATACGCAGTATTTT.

This chain links TRBV9 with TRBJ1-1, with 7 positions matching TRBD1. The CDR3 has 15 amino acids. V was clipped by 3 bases and J by 4 bases; unmatched bases: 9. Germline-derived CDR1 and CDR2 are SGDLS and YYNGEE. CDR3 protein: CASSATGFKSTEAFF. In DNA, the CDR3 is TGTGCCAGCAGCGCGACAGGGTTTAAGAGCACTGAAGCTTTCTTT.

This sequence joins TRBV6-2 or TRBV6-3 and TRBJ1-1; a possible D gene is TRBD1 (5 bases). Germline V lookup: CDR1 MNHEY, CDR2 SVGEGT. With 1 base removed from V and 4 bases from J, the gap between germline ends came to 13 bases. CDR3 size: 15 residues. CDR3 bases: TGTGCCAGCAGTTACTTCGTCAGGGCGGGCACTGAAGCTTTCTTT. Protein: CASSYFVRAGTEAFF.

The chain combines TRBV5-1 with TRBJ2-1; D may match TRBD1 or TRBD2 (7 bases each). CDR1 SGHRS and CDR2 YFSETQ come from the germline V gene. The V end lost 2 bases, the J end lost 9 bases, and 18 bases lay between the germline ends. There are 15 residues in the CDR3. The CDR3 DNA reads TGCGCCAGCAGCTTTAACGCAGGGGGGGTGAGTGAGCAGTTCTTC. Translation: CASSFNAGGVSEQFF.

The chain uses TRBV28 and TRBJ1-3; D call uncertain. Trimming shortened V by 3 bases and J by 4 bases, and 4 bases separated the two germline ends. The CDR3 is 12 residues long. CDR1 MDHEN and CDR2 SYDVKM come from the germline V gene. The CDR3 here is CASSLAGNTIYF. In DNA form, the CDR3 reads TGTGCCAGCAGTTTGGCCGGAAACACCATATATTTT.

Comments on this clone: Germline and junction disagree at one end, which may indicate a read error. The chain joins TRBV2 to TRBJ2-5; D is perhaps TRBD1 (5 bases). This CDR3 region has 13 residues. CDR1 and CDR2 (germline): SNHLY, FYNNEI. The CDR3 bases are TGTGCCTGCAGGGCACAAGTCCAAGAGACCCAGTACTTC. Translated: CACRAQVQETQYF.

The chain combines TRBV2 with TRBJ1-1, with no clear D. The CDR3 contains 14 residues. CDR1 SNHLY and CDR2 FYNNEI come from the germline V gene. V was trimmed by 7 bases and J by 8 bases, leaving 20 bases between them. As DNA, the CDR3 is TGTGCCAGCACCACCTCGGGGTCAAAAGGGGAAGCTTTCTTT. It specifies CASTTSGSKGEAFF.

The genes are TRBV11-2 and TRBJ1-4, with TRBD1 matching over 7 bases. V was pared by 4 bases and J by 8 bases, with 10 bases of the junction left unmatched. CDR1 and CDR2 (germline): SGHAT, FQNNGV. The CDR3 runs 15 residues. The CDR3 protein is CASSSSRQGGEKLFF. DNA for the CDR3: TGTGCCAGCAGCTCGTCCCGACAGGGTGGCGAAAAACTGTTTTTT.

This chain joins TRBV25-1 and TRBJ2-3, with unresolved D. CDR1 is MGHDK, CDR2 SYGVNS, per germline. V was trimmed by 3 bases and J by 1 base, leaving 11 bases between them. The length of the CDR3 is 15 residues. The CDR3 bases are TGTGCCAGCAGTGATAGTCTAGAGGGCACAGATACGCAGTATTTT. Translated, it gives CASSDSLEGTDTQYF.

The chain joins TRBV5-1 to TRBJ2-1, with TRBD1 matching 7 bases. The CDR3 extends over 15 amino acids. CDR1 and CDR2 from the germline V gene are SGHRS and YFSETQ. Trimming removed 0 bases from V and 4 bases from J; junction bases left unmatched: 4. The CDR3 nucleotides read TGCGCCAGCAGCTTGGTGGACAGGTCATACAATGAGCAGTTCTTC. The encoded protein is CASSLVDRSYNEQFF.

The chain uses TRBV6-1 and TRBJ2-5; 10 bases are a match to TRBD2. The germline gives CDR1 MNHNS, CDR2 SASEGT. With 4 bases clipped from V and 5 bases from J, the junction kept 10 bases outside the gene matches. This CDR3 is built from 16 residues. CDR3 in amino acids: CASSVTLGTSDETQYF. In DNA, the CDR3 is TGTGCCAGCAGTGTCACCTTAGGGACTAGCGATGAGACCCAGTACTTC.